This TCR beta chain was sequenced during a study of blood T cell repertoires in COVID-19. Overall study: Whether acute or convalescent, the COVID-19 samples came from the United States, Italy and Spain. Nucleic acid was either cDNA or gDNA, and it came from T cells, B-cell-depleted T cells, or PBMCs.

Germline V gene sequence: CDR1 MGHRA, CDR2 YSYEKL. The CDR3 totals 16 residues. The junction had 8 bases not matched to a gene; V was cut back by 1 base and J by 6 bases. Libraries were prepared by immunoSEQ multiplex PCR; TCRdb keeps only in-frame clonotypes and omits some of them. This sample has 200,000 to 300,000 clones; around four fifths occur once, and the top ten carry under 4.5%. The sample was peripheral blood. The chain carries TRBV4-1 and TRBJ2-1; 8 bases are a match to TRBD2. This TCR was recovered from a middle-aged man with acute or convalescent COVID-19. The CDR3 reads CASSQVGSGSSNEQFF. DNA for the CDR3: TGCGCCAGCAGCCAAGTGGGGAGCGGGAGTTCCAATGAGCAGTTCTTC.